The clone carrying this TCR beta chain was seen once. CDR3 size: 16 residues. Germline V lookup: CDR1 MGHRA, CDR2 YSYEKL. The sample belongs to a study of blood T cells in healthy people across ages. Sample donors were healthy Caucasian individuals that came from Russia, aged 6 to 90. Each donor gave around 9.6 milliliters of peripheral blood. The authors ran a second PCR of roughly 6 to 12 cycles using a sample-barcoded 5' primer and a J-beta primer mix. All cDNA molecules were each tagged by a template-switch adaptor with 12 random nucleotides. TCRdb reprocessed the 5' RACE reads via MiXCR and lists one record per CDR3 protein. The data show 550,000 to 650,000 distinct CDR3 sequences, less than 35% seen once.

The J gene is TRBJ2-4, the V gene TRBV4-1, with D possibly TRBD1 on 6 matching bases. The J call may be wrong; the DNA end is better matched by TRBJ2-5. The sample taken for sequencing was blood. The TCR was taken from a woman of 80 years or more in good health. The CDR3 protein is CASSQGNRVRQETQYF. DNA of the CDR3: TGCGCCAGCAGCCAGGGGAACAGGGTTCGACAAGAGACCCAGTACTTC.